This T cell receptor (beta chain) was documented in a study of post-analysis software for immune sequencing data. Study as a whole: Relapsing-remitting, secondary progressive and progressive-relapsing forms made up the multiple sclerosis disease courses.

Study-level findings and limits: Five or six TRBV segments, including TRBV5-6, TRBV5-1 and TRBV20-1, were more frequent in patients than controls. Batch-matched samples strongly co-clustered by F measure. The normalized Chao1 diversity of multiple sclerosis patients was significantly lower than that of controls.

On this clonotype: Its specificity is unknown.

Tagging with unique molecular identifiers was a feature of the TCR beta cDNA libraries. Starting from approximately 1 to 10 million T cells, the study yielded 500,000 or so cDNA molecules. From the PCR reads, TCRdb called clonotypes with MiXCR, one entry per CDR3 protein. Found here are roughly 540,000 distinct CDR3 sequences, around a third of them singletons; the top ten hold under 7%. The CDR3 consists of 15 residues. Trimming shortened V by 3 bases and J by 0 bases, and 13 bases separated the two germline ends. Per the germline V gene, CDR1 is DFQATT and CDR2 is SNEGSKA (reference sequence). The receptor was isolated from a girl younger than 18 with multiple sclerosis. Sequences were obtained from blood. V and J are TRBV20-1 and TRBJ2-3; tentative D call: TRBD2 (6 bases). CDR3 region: CSASRGGSSTDTQYF. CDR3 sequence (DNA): TGCAGTGCTAGCCGTGGGGGGTCTAGCACAGATACGCAGTATTTT.